Described below is a single T cell receptor (beta chain) sequence and its context. The target antigen is unknown. The record originates from a study of PD-1 blockade in classical Hodgkin lymphoma. Findings and caveats of the study: The causes of the repertoire differences, possibly disease activity or prior therapy, remain undefined. Any patient who commenced nivolumab under 1 year after ASCT was excluded. TCR diversity at baseline was reported to be reduced in newly diagnosed patients relative to healthy donors.

Trimming took off 0 bases at V and 8 bases at J, with 8 bases between the two ends. CDR3 length equals 12 residues. Per the germline V gene, CDR1 is LNHNV and CDR2 is YYDKDF (reference sequence). The table came from immunoSEQ multiplex PCR; TCRdb's copy has only in-frame clones and leaves some out. The sample lists more than 60,000 clones, over 85% occurring once. Relapse was seen in all patients after autologous stem cell transplantation, and brentuximab vedotin exposure was variable. The study recorded best responses of complete response, partial response or progressive disease. This TCR was sampled from a human donor with classical Hodgkin lymphoma. This chain joins TRBV15 and TRBJ2-7; no reliable D call. The input for sequencing was peripheral blood mononuclear cells (PBMCs), taken at baseline. The CDR3 spells CATSRDEGQQYF. The CDR3 DNA is TGTGCCACCAGCAGAGATGAAGGACAGCAGTACTTC.